This T cell receptor (beta chain) derives from a study of blood T cells in healthy people across ages (dated by TCRdb to 2015 to 2017). Regarding the complete study: In model experiments, template switching captured roughly one uniquely barcoded TCR beta cDNA molecule for every two T cells. Using the same blood draw, the study looked at two additional independent replicas of 1 million unique cDNA reads for two donors, one aged 18 to 30 and the other aged 80 or older. The donors were split into four age groups: young (average 16 years), middle-aged (roughly 39), aged (over 55) and long-lived (approximately 89). To avoid experimental bias, donors of different ages were spread randomly across the sequencing lanes. Using deep sequencing normalized with unique cDNA molecular identifiers, the study measured how TCR beta repertoire diversity changes with age. Here is what the overall study found, with its caveats: The long-lived group showed more naive CD4+ T cells, fewer expanded clones and increased TCR diversity than the aged group, suggesting age selection. As age increased, observed TCR beta diversity per million T cells dropped in a roughly linear way, and a significant reduction was already evident by age about 40. Estimates of total diversity based on one million sequenced T cells were regarded as lower bounds and as underestimates. Observed TCR beta diversity correlated strongly with the percentage of naive T cells measured by flow cytometry. Since profiling was done on bulk unsorted PBMCs, naive and antigen-experienced compartments could not be conclusively compared. Because the CMV infection status of the donors was unknown, age-related changes in expanded clonotypes may potentially have been confounded.

The library was made by 5' RACE. The listed sequencing device is Illumina HiSeq 2500. A second PCR of about 7 to 12 cycles was performed with a sample-barcoded 5' primer and a J-beta primer mix. A unique molecular identifier was introduced onto each TCR beta cDNA molecule by a template-switch 5' adaptor carrying 12 random nucleotides. At least 2.5 million CDR3-containing paired-end reads were obtained from each sample. All of the RNA was converted into first-strand cDNA using the Mint cDNA synthesis kit, with a TRBC-specific oligonucleotide serving as the primer. Following uracil-DNA glycosylase treatment, a first 18-cycle PCR with universal primers M1SS and BC2_uni_R was performed on all cDNA. On the study's bioinformatics: Normalization of each sample was performed by random selection of 1 million high-quality reads, each carrying a distinct molecular identifier. Instead of being binned into consensus sequences, reads that shared molecular identifiers were thrown out. CDR3 identification, clonotype clustering and error correction used MiTCR with a Q25 quality threshold and the strictest error-elimination algorithm. A nonparametric unseen species model using Euler transformation provided a lower-bound estimate of total TCR beta diversity. TCRdb reanalyzed the raw reads on its own, using fastp at Q25 for trimming and MiXCR for clone calling, and kept in-frame beta chains. Records with the same CDR3 protein are collapsed into one entry carrying the most frequent genes and DNA. These V and J calls derive from TCRdb rather than the authors' analysis. A total of about 1,800,000 distinct CDR3 sequences appear in this sample, under 30% of them only once. The ten largest make up less than 9.5% of the sample.

The donors were roughly 38 Caucasian individuals from Russia, aged roughly 6 to 100 years, who were systemically healthy. Each donor gave roughly 11 milliliters of peripheral blood, drawn into EDTA-treated Vacutainer tubes. Ficoll-Paque density-gradient centrifugation was used to isolate PBMCs, with at least 6.5 million per sample. Total RNA, at least 5.5 micrograms per sample, was extracted from PBMCs with Trizol reagent. The percentages of naive CD45RAhigh/CD27high T cells were determined by flow cytometry on a PBMC aliquot from every donor. For this clonotype: Its antigen is unknown. There are no base qualities to consult, and no much larger clone falls within one base.

The V and J ends are trimmed by 3 bases and 1 base, leaving 13 bases between them. There are 15 amino acids in the CDR3, from cysteine to phenylalanine inclusive. Just CDR3 DNA is preserved here, 45 bases in frame from base 1. The germline V gene (reference sequence) supplies CDR1 DFQATT and CDR2 SNEGSKA. Recombination joined TRBV20-1 with TRBJ1-3; tentative D gene TRBD1, with 6 bases matching. This TCR was recovered from a woman between 25 and 40 years old in good health. Sequencing was performed on blood. The nucleotides are TGCAGTGCTAGGCCCCAACAGGGATCTGGAAACACCATATATTTT. The encoded protein is CSARPQQGSGNTIYF.